This T cell receptor (beta chain) emerged from a study of shared T cell receptors in the human thymus. Generated by immunoSEQ multiplex PCR, the TCRdb table keeps only in-frame clones and is missing some. Of some 720,000 clones detected, approximately 88% appear once; the ten largest clones hold over 0.008%. The CDR3 is 19 residues long. CDR1 SGHTA and CDR2 FQGNSA come from the germline V gene. V was pared by 6 bases and J by 9 bases, with 19 bases of the junction left unmatched. A further study also used this sample, focusing on human thymus T cells. That report notes: Congenital heart defects were the reason for the corrective surgery that the donors, healthy Finnish infants, were having. From resections taken during corrective heart surgery, the thymus tissue was obtained.

The material sequenced was thymocytes. The source is a boy in the first two years of life with a congenital heart defect. The chain combines TRBV7-2 with TRBJ2-1; 14 positions agree with TRBD2. The CDR3 is CASSSMTSGRGVGKVEQFF. CDR3 DNA sequence: TGTGCCAGCAGTTCAATGACTAGCGGGAGGGGGGTCGGTAAGGTTGAGCAGTTCTTC.